The 21 T cell receptor beta chains below all came from one sample that was sequenced in a study of T cells after yellow fever vaccination. TCRdb called the 5' RACE reads again in MiXCR, with one record for every CDR3 protein. The sample lists approximately 140,000 distinct CDR3 sequences, 6.5% to 8.5% occurring once. Specimen: CD4+ T cells sorted from PBMCs, collected 5 days after the yellow fever booster vaccination. The receptors originated from a man aged 25-45 years who received the YFV17D yellow fever vaccine.

To note about this clonotype: One end of the junction does not line up with germline, which may come from a read error. This rearrangement joins TRBV12-3 or TRBV12-4 to TRBJ2-3, with D perhaps TRBD1 or TRBD2 (5 bases each). The CDR3 totals 15 residues. The DNA for the CDR3 is TGTGCCAGCAGTCCCAGCCCACACGGGGCCGATACGCACTATTTT. It specifies CASSPSPHGADTHYF.

This clonotype was counted at least ten times. The rearrangement uses TRBV5-1 and TRBJ1-1; 9 nucleotides match TRBD1. Germline-derived CDR1 and CDR2 are SGHRS and YFSETQ. This CDR3 spans 15 amino acids. V dropped 0 bases and J dropped 2; count of bases not matched to a gene: 2. In DNA, the CDR3 is TGCGCCAGCAGCTTGGGGACAGGGGCTAACACTGAAGCTTTCTTT. Its translation is CASSLGTGANTEAFF.

At least ten counts were recorded for this clonotype. This chain connects TRBV7-2 to TRBJ2-3; a weak D match, TRBD2 (6 bases). The CDR3 sequence is 14 residues long. Germline CDR1 reads SGHTA; CDR2 reads FQGNSA. Trimming removed 1 base at V and 2 bases at J, with 7 bases between. CDR3 loop: CASSLGGNTDTQYF. CDR3 DNA: TGTGCCAGCAGCTTAGGCGGGAACACAGATACGCAGTATTTT.

This clonotype was observed at least ten times. The chain couples TRBV5-1 to TRBJ2-5; no clear D gene. This CDR3 spans 13 amino acids. Germline-derived CDR1 and CDR2 are SGHRS and YFSETQ. Trimming removed 2 bases from V and 5 bases from J, with 10 bases in between. The CDR3 reads CASSFDSQETQYF. CDR3 bases: TGCGCCAGCAGCTTTGACTCCCAGGAGACCCAGTACTTC.

This clonotype was picked up many times. The genes are TRBV20-1 and TRBJ2-7; 9 positions agree with TRBD1. Trimming at V came to 6 bases and at J to 0 bases, leaving 12 bases not matched to a gene. The CDR3 is 16 residues long. Germline V gene sequence: CDR1 DFQATT, CDR2 SNEGSKA (reference sequence). The CDR3 loop reads CSAAIRTGAYSYEQYF. CDR3 DNA sequence: TGCAGTGCGGCGATAAGGACAGGGGCGTACTCCTACGAGCAGTACTTC.

This clonotype has at least ten counts. CDR3 residues: CASSYSSGPYEQYF. In nucleotides, the CDR3 is TGTGCCAGCAGTTACTCGTCGGGCCCCTACGAGCAGTACTTC. The chain combines TRBV6-2 or TRBV6-3 with TRBJ2-7; D unclear. The V and J ends lost 0 bases and 2 bases respectively, with 8 bases between them. Germline CDR1 is MNHEY and CDR2 is SVGEGT. The CDR3 covers 14 residues.

This clonotype has at least ten counts. The chain joins TRBV6-5 to TRBJ2-7, with D hard to call. CDR3 length: 16 amino acids. Germline V lookup: CDR1 MNHEY, CDR2 SVGAGI. The ends were cut back, 0 bases at V and 0 bases at J, with 12 bases in the middle. Written as DNA, the CDR3 is TGTGCCAGCAGTTACTCTTCAGTCCGTAGCTCCTACGAGCAGTACTTC. It encodes CASSYSSVRSSYEQYF.

Ten or more counts support this clonotype. This chain uses TRBV6-1 with TRBJ2-7; D may be TRBD2 (6 bases). CDR1 MNHNS and CDR2 SASEGT come from the germline V gene. The V end lost 6 bases, the J end lost 2 bases, and 14 bases lay between the germline ends. The CDR3 is made up of 14 amino acids. In DNA form, the CDR3 reads TGTGCCAGCAGGGTCGGGACTCCCCCCTACGAGCAGTACTTC. Translation: CASRVGTPPYEQYF.

This clonotype was detected ten times or more. The chain employs TRBV12-3 or TRBV12-4 and TRBJ2-2; 10 bases line up with TRBD1. CDR3 size: 15 residues. V was pared by 6 bases and J by 5 bases, with 6 bases of the junction left unmatched. CDR3 sequence reads: CASRTGGGSTGELFF. The CDR3 nucleotides are TGTGCCAGCAGGACAGGGGGCGGTAGTACCGGGGAGCTGTTTTTT.

This clonotype was found many times. The chain is built from TRBV5-6 and TRBJ2-3, with D hard to call. The V end lost 0 bases, the J end lost 0 bases, and 8 bases lay between the germline ends. The CDR3 extends over 15 amino acids. Germline assignment: CDR1 SGHDT and CDR2 YYEEEE. In nucleotides, the CDR3 is TGTGCCAGCAGCTTGGTAGGGAAAAGCACAGATACGCAGTATTTT. This codes for CASSLVGKSTDTQYF.

This clonotype was observed at least ten times. The rearrangement links TRBV5-1 to TRBJ2-2; 12 nucleotides match TRBD2. Trimming took 4 bases from V and 1 from J; bases not matched to a gene: 8. The CDR3 covers 18 residues. Germline V gene data show CDR1 as SGHRS and CDR2 as YFSETQ. In DNA, the CDR3 is TGCGCCAGCAGCCAGATGTGGACTAGCGGGAAGAACACCGGGGAGCTGTTTTTT. This gives the protein CASSQMWTSGKNTGELFF.

This clonotype showed up just a few times. The chain joins TRBV20-1 to TRBJ2-3; possible D gene TRBD2, 6 bases. In germline, CDR1 is DFQATT, CDR2 SNEGSKA (reference sequence). Trimming left V 5 bases short and J 3 bases short, with 15 bases between. The length of the CDR3 is 14 residues. This CDR3 is CSAERAGLTDTQYF. DNA for the CDR3: TGCAGTGCTGAGCGAGCGGGCCTTACAGATACGCAGTATTTT.

There are many counts of this clonotype. The chain joins TRBV9 to TRBJ1-4, with D unresolved. This CDR3 region has 14 residues. The V gene lost 1 base and the J gene lost 8 bases, with 12 bases spanning the gap. Germline CDR1 SGDLS, CDR2 YYNGEE. The CDR3 DNA reads TGTGCCAGCAGCGTACAGGCCCTGGGGGAAAAACTGTTTTTT. Translating gives CASSVQALGEKLFF.

The sample holds many counts of this clonotype. The rearrangement uses TRBV12-3 or TRBV12-4 and TRBJ1-1; 7 bases are shared with TRBD1. Germline trimming cut 6 bases from V and 0 bases from J; bases unmatched to any gene: 7. The CDR3 has 15 amino acids. CDR3 in DNA: TGTGCCAGCAGCCCGACAGGGAAGCTGAACACTGAAGCTTTCTTT. It encodes CASSPTGKLNTEAFF.

The chain couples TRBV7-9 to TRBJ1-2; no definite D call. CDR1 and CDR2 from the germline V gene are SEHNR and FQNEAQ (reference sequence). This CDR3 has 12 amino acids. The V gene lost 2 bases and the J gene lost 8 bases, with 9 bases spanning the gap. The CDR3 protein is CASSLTPGGYTF. The DNA for the CDR3 is TGTGCCAGCAGCTTAACACCGGGCGGCTACACCTTC.

This clonotype was counted ten times or more. The rearrangement links TRBV7-2 to TRBJ2-7, with no clear D. With 4 bases removed from V and 6 bases from J, the gap between germline ends came to 10 bases. Germline CDR1 is SGHTA and CDR2 is FQGNSA. This CDR3 has 12 amino acids. The CDR3 bases are TGTGCCAGCAGCTCTACGTTTCGCGAGCAGTACTTC. This encodes CASSSTFREQYF.

In its sample, this clonotype was seen many times. The chain recombines TRBV24-1 with TRBJ2-1; 14 nucleotides match TRBD2. The CDR3 consists of 19 residues. Trimming cost V 3 bases and J 8 bases; bases outside gene matches: 14. Germline-derived CDR1 and CDR2 are KGHDR and SFDVKD. The CDR3 reads CATSDGGPTSGRAADEQFF. As DNA, the CDR3 is TGTGCCACCAGTGATGGGGGTCCGACTAGCGGGAGGGCCGCGGATGAGCAGTTCTTC.

The CDR3 is CASSLDQGTDTQYF. Here the CDR3 DNA reads TGTGCCAGCAGCTTGGATCAGGGGACAGATACGCAGTATTTT. The genes are TRBV5-6 and TRBJ2-3, with D maybe TRBD1 (6 bases). From germline, CDR1 is SGHDT and CDR2 YYEEEE. V lost 0 bases and J lost 3, with 8 bases in between. The CDR3 loop spans 14 amino acids.

This clonotype came up many times. This chain connects TRBV5-1 to TRBJ2-1; D is perhaps TRBD1 (5 bases). The CDR3 is made up of 12 amino acids. The germline V gene encodes CDR1 SGHRS and CDR2 YFSETQ. The germline V and J ends were trimmed by 0 bases and 7 bases, with 5 bases remaining between them. Here the CDR3 DNA reads TGCGCCAGCAGCTTGGAGGGGAATGAGCAGTTCTTC. This codes for CASSLEGNEQFF.

This clonotype has a count of ten or more. J is TRBJ2-3 and V is TRBV5-1; D unclear. CDR3 size: 13 residues. Per germline, CDR1 SGHRS and CDR2 YFSETQ. With 4 bases removed from V and 6 bases from J, the gap between germline ends came to 12 bases. The CDR3: CASSENLEDTQYF. CDR3 nucleotide sequence: TGCGCCAGCAGCGAAAATTTGGAGGATACGCAGTATTTT.

This clonotype was counted a single time. This may stem from a read error, because a much larger clone lies one nucleotide away. The chain has TRBV7-2 and TRBJ2-7; 8 bases are shared with TRBD2. CDR1 and CDR2 from the germline V gene are SGHTA and FQGNSA. This CDR3 region has 15 residues. CDR3 loop: CVSSLAGKGKNEQYF. In DNA form, the CDR3 reads TGTGTCAGCAGCTTAGCGGGGAAGGGTAAGAACGAGCAGTACTTC.